This TCR beta chain was profiled in a study of T-cell reconstitution after alpha-beta-depleted transplantation in children. Trimming cost V 8 bases and J 2 bases, with 8 bases left between them. CDR3 length equals 12 residues. The germline V gene has CDR1 KGHDR and CDR2 SFDVKD. A note on this clonotype: It is likely a read error, because the conserved phenylalanine at the end of the CDR3 is missing.

Unique molecular identifiers featured in how the TCRbeta library was prepared. TCRdb re-called the PCR reads through MiXCR, storing one row per CDR3 protein. Of roughly 120,000 distinct CDR3 sequences listed, under 13% are singletons. This material consisted of PBMCs, taken before TCRalphabeta/CD19-depleted stem cell transplant. The chain has TRBV24-1 and TRBJ1-2; no firm D call. The receptor was derived from a boy younger than 10 with acute lymphoblastic leukemia, due to receive a stem cell transplant. As DNA, the CDR3 is TGTGCCACCAAGGATACAAACTATGGCTACACCTCC. It yields the protein CATKDTNYGYTS.